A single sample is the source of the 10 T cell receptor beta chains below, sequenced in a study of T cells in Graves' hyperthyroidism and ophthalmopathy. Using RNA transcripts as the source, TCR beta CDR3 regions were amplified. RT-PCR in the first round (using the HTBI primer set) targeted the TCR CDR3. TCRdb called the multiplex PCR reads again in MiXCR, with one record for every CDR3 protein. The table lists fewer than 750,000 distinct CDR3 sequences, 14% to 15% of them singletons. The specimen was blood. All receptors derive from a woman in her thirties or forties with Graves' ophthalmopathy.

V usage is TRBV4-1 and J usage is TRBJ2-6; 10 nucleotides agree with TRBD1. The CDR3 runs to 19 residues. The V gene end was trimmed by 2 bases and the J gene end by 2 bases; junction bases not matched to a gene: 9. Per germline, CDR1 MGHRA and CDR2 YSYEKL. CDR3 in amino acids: CASSQPLRTGGPGANVLTF. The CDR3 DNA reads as TGCGCCAGCAGCCAACCCTTGAGGACAGGGGGTCCTGGGGCCAACGTCCTGACTTTC.

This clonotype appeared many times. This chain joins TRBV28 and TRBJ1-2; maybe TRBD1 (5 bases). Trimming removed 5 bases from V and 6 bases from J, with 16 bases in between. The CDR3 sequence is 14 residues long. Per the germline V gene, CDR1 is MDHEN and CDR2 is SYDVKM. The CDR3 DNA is TGTGCCAGCAGTATTACAGGCCTTCTAGATGGCTACACCTTC. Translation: CASSITGLLDGYTF.

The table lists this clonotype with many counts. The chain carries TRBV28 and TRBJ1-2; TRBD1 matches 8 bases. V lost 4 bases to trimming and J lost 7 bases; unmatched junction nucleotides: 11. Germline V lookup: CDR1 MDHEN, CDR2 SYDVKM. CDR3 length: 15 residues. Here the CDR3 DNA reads TGTGCCAGCAGTTACCCCATCGGACAGGGTGCTGGCTACACCTTC. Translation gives CASSYPIGQGAGYTF.

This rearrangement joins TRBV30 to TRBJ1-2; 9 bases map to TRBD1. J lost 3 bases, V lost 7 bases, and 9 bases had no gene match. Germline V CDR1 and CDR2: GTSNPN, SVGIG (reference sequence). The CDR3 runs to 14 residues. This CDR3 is CASIHRDRDYGYTF. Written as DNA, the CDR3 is TGTGCCTCAATTCACCGGGACAGGGACTATGGCTACACCTTC. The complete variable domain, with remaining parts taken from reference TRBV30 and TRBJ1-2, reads SQTIHQWPATLVQPVGSPLSLECTVEGTSNPNLYWYRQAAGRGLQLLFYSVGIGQISSEVPQNLSASRPQDRQFILSSKKLLLSDSGFYLCASIHRDRDYGYTFGSGTRLTVV.

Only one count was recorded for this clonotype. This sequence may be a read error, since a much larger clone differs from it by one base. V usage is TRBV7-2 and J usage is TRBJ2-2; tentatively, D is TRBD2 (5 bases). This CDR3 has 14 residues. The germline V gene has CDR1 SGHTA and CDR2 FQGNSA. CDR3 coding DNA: TGTGCCAGCAGTTACTCTGAGAGTTCCGGGGAGCTGGTTTTT. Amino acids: CASSYSESSGELVF.

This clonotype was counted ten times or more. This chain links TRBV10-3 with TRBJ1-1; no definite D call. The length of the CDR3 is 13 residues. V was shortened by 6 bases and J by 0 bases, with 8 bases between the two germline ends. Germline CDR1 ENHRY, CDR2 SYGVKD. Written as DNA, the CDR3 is TGTGCCATCAGGAACGACATGAACACTGAAGCTTTCTTT. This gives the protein CAIRNDMNTEAFF.

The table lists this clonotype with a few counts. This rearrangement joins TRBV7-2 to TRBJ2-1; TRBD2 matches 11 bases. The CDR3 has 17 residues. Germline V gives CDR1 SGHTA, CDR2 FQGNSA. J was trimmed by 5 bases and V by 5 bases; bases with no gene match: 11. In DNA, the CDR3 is TGTGCCAGCAGCCTACTAGTACTAGCGGGAGTCCACAATGAGCAGTTCTTC. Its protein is CASSLLVLAGVHNEQFF. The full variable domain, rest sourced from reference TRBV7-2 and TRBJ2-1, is GAGVSQSPSNKVTEKGKDVELRCDPISGHTALYWYRQSLGQGLEFLIYFQGNSAPDKSGLPSDRFSAERTGGSVSTLTIQRTQQEDSAVYLCASSLLVLAGVHNEQFFGPGTRLTVL.

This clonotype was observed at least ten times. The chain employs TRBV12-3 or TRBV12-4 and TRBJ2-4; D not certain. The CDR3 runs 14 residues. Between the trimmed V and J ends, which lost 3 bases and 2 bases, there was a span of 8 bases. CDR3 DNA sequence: TGTGCCAGCAGTTTCAAGACTCCCAAAAACATTCAGTACTTC. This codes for CASSFKTPKNIQYF.

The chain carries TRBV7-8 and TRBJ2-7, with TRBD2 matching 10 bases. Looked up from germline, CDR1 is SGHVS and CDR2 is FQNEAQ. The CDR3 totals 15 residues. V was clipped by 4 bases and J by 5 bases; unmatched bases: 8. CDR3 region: CASSSAGTSDHEQYF. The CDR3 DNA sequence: TGTGCCAGCAGCTCAGCCGGGACTAGCGATCACGAGCAGTACTTC.

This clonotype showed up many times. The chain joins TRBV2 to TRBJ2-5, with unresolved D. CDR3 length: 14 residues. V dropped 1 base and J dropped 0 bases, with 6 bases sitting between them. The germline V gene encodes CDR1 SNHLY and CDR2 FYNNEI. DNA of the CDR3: TGTGCCAGCAGTGAAGACATTTACCAAGAGACCCAGTACTTC. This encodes CASSEDIYQETQYF.